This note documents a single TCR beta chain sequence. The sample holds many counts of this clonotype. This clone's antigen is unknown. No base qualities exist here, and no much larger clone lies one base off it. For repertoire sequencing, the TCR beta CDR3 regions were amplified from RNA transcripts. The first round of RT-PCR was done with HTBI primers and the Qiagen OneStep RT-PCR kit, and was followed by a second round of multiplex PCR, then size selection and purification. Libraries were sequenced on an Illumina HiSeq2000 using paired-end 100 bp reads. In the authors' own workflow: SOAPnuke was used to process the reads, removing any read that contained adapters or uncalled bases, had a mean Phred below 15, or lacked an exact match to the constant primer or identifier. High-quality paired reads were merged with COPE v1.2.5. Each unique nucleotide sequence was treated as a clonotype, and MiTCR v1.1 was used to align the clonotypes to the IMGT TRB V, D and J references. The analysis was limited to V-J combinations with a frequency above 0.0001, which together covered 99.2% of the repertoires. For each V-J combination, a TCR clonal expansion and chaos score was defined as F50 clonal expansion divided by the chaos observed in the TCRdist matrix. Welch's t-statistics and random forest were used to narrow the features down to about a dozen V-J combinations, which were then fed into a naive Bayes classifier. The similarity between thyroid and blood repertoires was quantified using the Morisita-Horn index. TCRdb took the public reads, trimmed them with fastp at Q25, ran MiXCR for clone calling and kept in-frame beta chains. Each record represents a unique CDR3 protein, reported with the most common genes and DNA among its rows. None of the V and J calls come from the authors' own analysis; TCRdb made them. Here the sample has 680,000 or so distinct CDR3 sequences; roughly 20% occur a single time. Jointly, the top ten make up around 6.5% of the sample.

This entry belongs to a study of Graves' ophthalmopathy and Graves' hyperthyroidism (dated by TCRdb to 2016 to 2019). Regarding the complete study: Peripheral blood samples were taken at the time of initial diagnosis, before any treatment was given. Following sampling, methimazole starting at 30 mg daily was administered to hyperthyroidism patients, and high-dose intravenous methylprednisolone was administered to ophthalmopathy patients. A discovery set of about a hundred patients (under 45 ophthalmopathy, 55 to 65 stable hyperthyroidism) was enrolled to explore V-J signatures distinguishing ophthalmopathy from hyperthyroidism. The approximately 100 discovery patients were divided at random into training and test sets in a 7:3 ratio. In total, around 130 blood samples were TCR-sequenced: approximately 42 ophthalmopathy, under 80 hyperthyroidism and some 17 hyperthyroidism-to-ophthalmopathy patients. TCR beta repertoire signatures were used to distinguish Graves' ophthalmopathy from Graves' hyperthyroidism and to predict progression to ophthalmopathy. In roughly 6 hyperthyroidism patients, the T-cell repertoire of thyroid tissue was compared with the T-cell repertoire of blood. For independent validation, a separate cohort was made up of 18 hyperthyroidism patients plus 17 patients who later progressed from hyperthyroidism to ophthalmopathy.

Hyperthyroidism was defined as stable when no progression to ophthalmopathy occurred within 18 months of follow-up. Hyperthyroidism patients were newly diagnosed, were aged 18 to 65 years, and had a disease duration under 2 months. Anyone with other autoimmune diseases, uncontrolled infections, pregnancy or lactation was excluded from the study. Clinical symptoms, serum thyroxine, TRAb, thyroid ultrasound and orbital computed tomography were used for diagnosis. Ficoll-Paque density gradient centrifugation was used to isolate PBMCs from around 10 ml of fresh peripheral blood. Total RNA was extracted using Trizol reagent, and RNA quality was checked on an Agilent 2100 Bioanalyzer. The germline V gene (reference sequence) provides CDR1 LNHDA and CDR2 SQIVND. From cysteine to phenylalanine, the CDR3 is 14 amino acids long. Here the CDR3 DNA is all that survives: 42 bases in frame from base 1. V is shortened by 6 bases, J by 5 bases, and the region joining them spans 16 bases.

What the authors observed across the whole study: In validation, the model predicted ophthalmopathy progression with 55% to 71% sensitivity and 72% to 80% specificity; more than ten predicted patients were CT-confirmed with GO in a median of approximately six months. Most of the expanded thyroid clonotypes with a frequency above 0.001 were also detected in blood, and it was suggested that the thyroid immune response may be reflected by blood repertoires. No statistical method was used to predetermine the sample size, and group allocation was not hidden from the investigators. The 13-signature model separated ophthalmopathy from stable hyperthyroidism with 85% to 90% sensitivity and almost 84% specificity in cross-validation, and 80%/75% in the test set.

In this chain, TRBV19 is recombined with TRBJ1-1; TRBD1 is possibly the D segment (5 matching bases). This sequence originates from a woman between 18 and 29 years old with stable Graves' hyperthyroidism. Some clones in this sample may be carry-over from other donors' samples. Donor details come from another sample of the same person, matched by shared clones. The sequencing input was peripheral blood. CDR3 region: CASSGSWGKTEAFF. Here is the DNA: TGTGCCAGTAGCGGTTCGTGGGGGAAGACTGAAGCTTTCTTT.